Listed below are T cell receptor beta chains from one sample, sequenced in a study of blood T cell repertoires in COVID-19. Profiling relied on immunoSEQ multiplex PCR, and the TCRdb table lists in-frame clones only, not all of them. The table lists about 260,000 clones, 80% to 90% of them singletons. The source material was PBMCs or T cells enriched from blood (not recorded which). These receptor sequences come from a man aged 25-45 years with acute COVID-19. Each CDR3 is given with its conserved first and last residue. The D gene is left open where the match is weak. Clone size is shown for a subset of rows, as once, few, many or a class of expanded clone.

DNA	CDR3	V	J	D	size
TGTGCCAGCAGTCGGGACAGGGCGCAGGAGACCCAGTACTTC	CASSRDRAQETQYF	TRBV6-4	TRBJ2-5	TRBD1	NA
TGTGCCACCCAGGGACAGGAGGACCAGCCCCAGCATTTT	CATQGQEDQPQHF	TRBV28	TRBJ1-5	TRBD1	NA
TGTGCCAGCACCACAGGGACAAAAAACACCGGGGAGCTGTTTTTT	CASTTGTKNTGELFF	TRBV5-6	TRBJ2-2	NA	NA
TGTGCCAGCATCAACTTATACGGGACTAGCAGGGCCAATGAGCAGTTCTTC	CASINLYGTSRANEQFF	TRBV7-8	TRBJ2-1	TRBD2	NA
TGTGCCAGCAGGCGGACAGGGCCCGGGGAGCTGTTTTTT	CASRRTGPGELFF	TRBV2	TRBJ2-2	TRBD1	NA
TGTGCCAGCAGCGTAGCTGTCGGCAAAAACATTCAGTACTTC	CASSVAVGKNIQYF	TRBV9	TRBJ2-4	NA	NA
TGTGCCACCAGTGATTTTACGGGAGTTGGCACAGATACGCAGTATTTT	CATSDFTGVGTDTQYF	TRBV24-1	TRBJ2-3	NA	NA
TGTGCCAGCAGTCGGGGGTCCGCGAACACCGGGGAGCTGTTTTTT	CASSRGSANTGELFF	TRBV6-5	TRBJ2-2	NA	NA
TGTGCCAGCAGCCAAGAAGTGGGGCACAGGGTTGAGCAGTTCTTC	CASSQEVGHRVEQFF	TRBV14	TRBJ2-1	NA	NA
TGTGCCACCTCGGGTGTTGGCTCCTACAATGAGCAGTTCTTC	CATSGVGSYNEQFF	TRBV24-1	TRBJ2-1	NA	once
TGTGCCAGCAGCTCAACAGGGAAGTTGTCAGCTTTCTTT	CASSSTGKLSAFF	TRBV11-3	TRBJ1-1	NA	NA
TGTGCCAGCAGCGTAGGGGGGGGCAGGGCCTTCCAAGAGACCCAGTACTTC	CASSVGGGRAFQETQYF	TRBV9	TRBJ2-5	NA	NA
TGTGCCAGCAGTCCCCAGGGGTTGGCCGGGGAGCTGTTTTTT	CASSPQGLAGELFF	TRBV7-2	TRBJ2-2	NA	once
TGTGCCAGCAGCTCCGGGACAGTCATGAACACTGAAGCTTTCTTT	CASSSGTVMNTEAFF	TRBV28	TRBJ1-1	TRBD1	NA
TGTGCCAGCACCCTAGATAGCAATCAGCCCCAGCATTTT	CASTLDSNQPQHF	TRBV6-5	TRBJ1-5	NA	NA
TGCGCCAGCAGGAGGGGGTTGGCAGATACGCAGTATTTT	CASRRGLADTQYF	TRBV5-1	TRBJ2-3	NA	NA
TGTGCCAGTAGGACCGGGACAGCATATGGCTACACCTTC	CASRTGTAYGYTF	TRBV19	TRBJ1-2	TRBD1	NA
TGTGCCAGCAACCCCCGACAGGGCTCCGGAAACACCATATATTTT	CASNPRQGSGNTIYF	TRBV2	TRBJ1-3	TRBD1	NA
TGTGCCTGGAGTACTAGCGGCTACAATGAGCAGTTCTTC	CAWSTSGYNEQFF	TRBV30	TRBJ2-1	TRBD2	NA
TGTGCCAGCAGCTTAGCTCGGACTTCTGAAGCTTTCTTT	CASSLARTSEAFF	TRBV7-8	TRBJ1-1	NA	NA
TGCAGCGTACAGGGCGGGAGCTCCTACAATGAGCAGTTCTTC	CSVQGGSSYNEQFF	TRBV29-1	TRBJ2-1	NA	NA
TGTGCCAGTAGAAGACTAGCGGACAATGAGCAGTTCTTC	CASRRLADNEQFF	TRBV19	TRBJ2-1	TRBD2	NA
TGTGCTAGTGGTTTGGGACTAGCGGGGGAAGAGACCCAGTACTTC	CASGLGLAGEETQYF	TRBV12-5	TRBJ2-5	TRBD2	NA
TGTGCCAGCAGGTTGTCTAATCGAGGCTACACCTTC	CASRLSNRGYTF	TRBV28	TRBJ1-2	NA	NA
TGTGCCAGCAGCGTAGACAGCGGTCCCTACAATGAGCAGTTCTTC	CASSVDSGPYNEQFF	TRBV9	TRBJ2-1	NA	few
TGTGCCACCAGTGACCAGGCCCACACGTACAATGAGCAGTTCTTC	CATSDQAHTYNEQFF	TRBV24-1	TRBJ2-1	NA	NA
TGTGCCACCAGCAGAGACTTGAATTCACCCCTCCACTTT	CATSRDLNSPLHF	TRBV15	TRBJ1-6	NA	once